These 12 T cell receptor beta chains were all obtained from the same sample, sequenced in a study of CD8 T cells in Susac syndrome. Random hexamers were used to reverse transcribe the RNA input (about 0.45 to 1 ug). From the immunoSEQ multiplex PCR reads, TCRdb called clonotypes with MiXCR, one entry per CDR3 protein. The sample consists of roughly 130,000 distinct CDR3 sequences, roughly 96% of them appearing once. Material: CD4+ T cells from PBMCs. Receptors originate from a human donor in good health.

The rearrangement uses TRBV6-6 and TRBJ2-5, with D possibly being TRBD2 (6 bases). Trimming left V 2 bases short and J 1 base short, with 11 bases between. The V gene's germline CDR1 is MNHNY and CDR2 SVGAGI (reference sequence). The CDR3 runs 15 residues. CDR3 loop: CASSYGGQFQETQYF. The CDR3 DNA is TGTGCCAGCAGTTACGGAGGGCAGTTCCAAGAGACCCAGTACTTC.

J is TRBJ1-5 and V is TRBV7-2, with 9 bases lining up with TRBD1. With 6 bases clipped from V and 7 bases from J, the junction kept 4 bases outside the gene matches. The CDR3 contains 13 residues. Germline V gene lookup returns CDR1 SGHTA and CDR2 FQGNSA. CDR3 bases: TGTGCCAGCAGTTGGACAGGGGACCAGCCCCAGCATTTT. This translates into CASSWTGDQPQHF.

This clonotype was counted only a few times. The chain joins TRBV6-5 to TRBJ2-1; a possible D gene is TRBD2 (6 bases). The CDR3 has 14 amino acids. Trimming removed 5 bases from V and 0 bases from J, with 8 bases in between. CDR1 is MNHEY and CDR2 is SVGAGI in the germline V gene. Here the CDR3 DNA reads TGTGCCAGCAGTGGAGGGAGCTCCTACAATGAGCAGTTCTTC. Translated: CASSGGSSYNEQFF.

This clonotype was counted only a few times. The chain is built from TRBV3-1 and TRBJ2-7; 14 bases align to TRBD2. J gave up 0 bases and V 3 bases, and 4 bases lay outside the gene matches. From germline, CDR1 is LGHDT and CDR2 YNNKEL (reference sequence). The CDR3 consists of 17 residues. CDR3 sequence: CASSHYGTSGGSYEQYF. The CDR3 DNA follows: TGTGCCAGCAGCCATTACGGGACTAGCGGGGGCTCCTACGAGCAGTACTTC.

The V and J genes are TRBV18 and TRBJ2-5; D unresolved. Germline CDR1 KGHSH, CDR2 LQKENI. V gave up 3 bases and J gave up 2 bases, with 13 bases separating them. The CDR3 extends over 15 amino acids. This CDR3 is CASSPVSTVQETQYF. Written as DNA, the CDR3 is TGTGCCAGCTCACCTGTATCTACGGTGCAAGAGACCCAGTACTTC.

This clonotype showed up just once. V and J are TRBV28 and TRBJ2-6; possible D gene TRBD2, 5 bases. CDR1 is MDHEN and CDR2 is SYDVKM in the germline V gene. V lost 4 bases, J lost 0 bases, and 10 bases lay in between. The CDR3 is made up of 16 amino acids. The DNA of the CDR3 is TGTGCCAGCAGTTCCGAGGGTGCCTCTGGGGCCAACGTCCTGACTTTC. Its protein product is CASSSEGASGANVLTF.

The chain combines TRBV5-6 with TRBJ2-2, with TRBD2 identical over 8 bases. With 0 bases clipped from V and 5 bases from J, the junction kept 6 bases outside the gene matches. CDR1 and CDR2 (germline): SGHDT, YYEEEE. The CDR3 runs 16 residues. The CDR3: CASSLAGGPRTGELFF. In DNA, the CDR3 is TGTGCCAGCAGCTTGGCGGGAGGGCCTCGTACCGGGGAGCTGTTTTTT.

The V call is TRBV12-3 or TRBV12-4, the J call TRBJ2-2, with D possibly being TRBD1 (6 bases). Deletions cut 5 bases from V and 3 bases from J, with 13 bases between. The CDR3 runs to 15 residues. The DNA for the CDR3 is TGTGCCAGCAGTCCACAGGGCGGTCACACCGGGGAGCTGTTTTTT. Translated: CASSPQGGHTGELFF.

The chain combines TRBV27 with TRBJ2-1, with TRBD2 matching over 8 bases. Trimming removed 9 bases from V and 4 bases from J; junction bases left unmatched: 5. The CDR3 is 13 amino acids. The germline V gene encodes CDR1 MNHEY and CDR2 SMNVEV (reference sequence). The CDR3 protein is CARGTRSYNEQFF. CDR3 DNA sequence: TGTGCCAGGGGGACTAGGTCATACAATGAGCAGTTCTTC.

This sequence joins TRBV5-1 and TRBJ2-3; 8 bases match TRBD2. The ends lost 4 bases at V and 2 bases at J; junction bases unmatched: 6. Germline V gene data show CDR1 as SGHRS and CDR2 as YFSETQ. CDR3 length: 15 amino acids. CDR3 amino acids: CASSPGLGNTDTQYF. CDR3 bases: TGCGCCAGCAGCCCGGGACTAGGGAACACAGATACGCAGTATTTT.

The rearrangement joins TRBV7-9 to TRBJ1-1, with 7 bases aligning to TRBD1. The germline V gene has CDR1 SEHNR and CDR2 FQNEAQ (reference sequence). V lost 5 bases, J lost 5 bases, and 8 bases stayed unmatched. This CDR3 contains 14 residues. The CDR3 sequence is CASSVGGGWTEAFF. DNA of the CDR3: TGTGCCAGCAGCGTGGGAGGGGGCTGGACTGAAGCTTTCTTT.

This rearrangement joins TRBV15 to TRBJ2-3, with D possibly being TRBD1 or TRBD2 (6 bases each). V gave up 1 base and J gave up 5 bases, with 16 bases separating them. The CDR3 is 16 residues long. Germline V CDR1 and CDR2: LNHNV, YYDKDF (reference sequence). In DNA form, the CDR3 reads TGTGCCACCAGCAGAGTTGGGGGGCTGCGCGGAGATACGCAGTATTTT. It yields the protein CATSRVGGLRGDTQYF. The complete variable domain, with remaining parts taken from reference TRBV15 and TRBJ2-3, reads DAMVIQNPRYQVTQFGKPVTLSCSQTLNHNVMYWYQQKSSQAPKLLFHYYDKDFNNEADTPDNFQSRRPNTSFCFLDIRSPGLGDTAMYLCATSRVGGLRGDTQYFGPGTRLTVL.